This is a list of T cell receptor beta chains from one sample in a study of blood T cells in healthy people across ages. TCRdb redid the calling of the 5' RACE reads with MiXCR, one entry per CDR3 protein. The sample records around 820,000 distinct CDR3 sequences, around 25% being singletons. These sequences were also reported in another study, on T cells of mothers and their children.

The sample consisted of blood. The receptors shown here come from a boy aged 5-17 years in good health. Each CDR3 is given without its conserved first and last residue.

>TRBJ1-1|TRBV7-9
ASSLGTGQNTEAF
>TRBJ2-7|TRBV6-2/TRBV6-3
ASRDNPGEQY
>TRBJ2-7|TRBV15
ATSSDSSYEQY
>TRBJ1-5|TRBV27
ASTSYYSNQPQH
>TRBJ2-7|TRBV18
ASSDDKGAEQY
>TRBJ1-1|TRBV29-1
SVGTTRNTEAF
>TRBJ2-5|TRBV7-9
ASSLILAGAQETQY
>TRBJ2-7|TRBV20-1
SARDQERLGQGGYEQY
>TRBJ1-2|TRBV4-3
ASSQVWGDYGYT
>TRBJ2-3|TRBV28
ASSRPGTDTQY
>TRBJ1-4|TRBV6-1
TSSNGQVRGNEKLF
>TRBJ2-7|TRBV11-2
ASSLYGLAGQSYEQY
>-|TRBV9
ASSFGLVADINNEQF
>TRBJ2-2|TRBV30
AWSVGVWGTGELF
>TRBJ2-1|TRBV6-5
ASRPLRDEYNEQF
>TRBJ2-6|TRBV5-5
ASSPTVYVSGANVLT
>TRBJ1-2|TRBV12-3/TRBV12-4
ASSPGPGEGYT
>TRBJ2-6|TRBV28
ASSNISGANVLT
>TRBJ2-7|TRBV20-1
SASLVGGGAGEAYEQY
>TRBJ2-7|TRBV10-3
AGGGTDSYEQY
>-|TRBV11-1
ASSPAGTKTYEQY
>TRBJ1-5|TRBV6-5
ASSYSRVVQPQH
>TRBJ1-2|TRBV15
ATSRDGTADYGYT
>TRBJ1-2|TRBV5-1
ASSLALDRGPNYGYT
>TRBJ1-1|TRBV12-3/TRBV12-4
ASTKGQGNTEAF
>TRBJ1-2|TRBV24-1
ATSDPGGDYGYT
>TRBJ2-3|TRBV7-2
ASSPRTDPTTDTQY
>TRBJ2-6|TRBV5-1
ASSVRTDSGANVLT
>-|TRBV6-2/TRBV6-3
ASSYSWGLEQY
>TRBJ1-2|TRBV10-3
AISDPRDPHYGYT
>-|TRBV5-1
ASSRPGLAGANEQF
>-|TRBV14
ASSQFEGAYEQY
>TRBJ1-2|TRBV7-2
ASSGRGNYGYT
>TRBJ2-5|TRBV15
ATSTPGTYQETQY
>TRBJ2-1|TRBV28
ASSHAGQVDEQF
>TRBJ2-5|TRBV6-2/TRBV6-3
ASSGQIQETQY
>TRBJ1-5|TRBV6-6
ATTQNREQPQH
>TRBJ2-7|TRBV27
ASSFGTGESYEQY
>TRBJ2-1|TRBV29-1
SVSDYPNEQF
>TRBJ2-7|TRBV7-9
ASSSLEAVSSYEQY
>TRBJ2-5|TRBV5-1
ASSSNSGAKETQY
>TRBJ1-2|TRBV12-5
ASGLFRRGDYGYT